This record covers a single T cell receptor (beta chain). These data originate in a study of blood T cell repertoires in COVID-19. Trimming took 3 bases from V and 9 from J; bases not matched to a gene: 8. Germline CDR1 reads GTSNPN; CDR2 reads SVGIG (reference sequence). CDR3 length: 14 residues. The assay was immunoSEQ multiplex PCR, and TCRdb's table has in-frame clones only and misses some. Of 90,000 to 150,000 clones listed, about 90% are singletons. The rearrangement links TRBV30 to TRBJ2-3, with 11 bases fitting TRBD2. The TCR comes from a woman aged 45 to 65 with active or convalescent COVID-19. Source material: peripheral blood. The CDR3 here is CAWRLAGGPGTQYF. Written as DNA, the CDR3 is TGTGCCTGGAGGTTAGCGGGAGGGCCAGGGACGCAGTATTTT.